A single sample is the source of the 8 T cell receptor beta chains below, sequenced in a study of vaccination effects on CD4 cells after COVID-19 (dated by TCRdb to the early 2020s). Libraries were made using the immunoSEQ multiplex PCR assay. TCRdb obtained this table from immuneACCESS and retained in-frame rearrangements with V and J assigned. These tables miss some clones; where compared with another copy, unresolved V genes account for less than half of the shortfall, and the remainder is unexplained. This sample holds about 69,000 clones; 70% to 85% were observed only once. 1.5% to 1.7% of the sample comes from the top ten. To identify antigen-specific CD4+ T cell clonotypes by their expansion, the ViraFEST assay first stimulated PBMC with viral peptide pools and then applied TCR sequencing. After around 10 days of culture, CD4+ T cells were isolated with the EasySep CD4+ T cell isolation kit. Each participant got two doses of an mRNA SARS-CoV-2 vaccine, either BNT162b2 or mRNA-1273.

The antigens these receptors bind are not known. The specimen was CD4+ T cells from PBMCs cultured with HCoV-229E spike peptides, collected after COVID-19 vaccination. The cell subset or site label, as the study defines it: HCoV-229E spike overlapping peptide pool stimulation. The receptor source for this set is a human donor who received a COVID-19 vaccine.

This clone showed up just once. This rearrangement joins TRBV19 to TRBJ2-3; 10 bases match TRBD1. Germline V gene lookup returns CDR1 LNHDA and CDR2 SQIVND (reference sequence). The CDR3 has 18 amino acids. Germline trimming cut 6 bases from V and 3 bases from J; bases unmatched to any gene: 15. The DNA of the CDR3 is TGTGCCAGTAGCTCCGGGACAGGGGTGCGAAAAGGAACAGATACGCAGTATTTT. Its translation: CASSSGTGVRKGTDTQYF.

V is TRBV19 and J is TRBJ1-2; no reliable D call. The germline V gene has CDR1 LNHDA and CDR2 SQIVND (reference sequence). Between the trimmed V and J ends, which lost 8 bases and 8 bases, there was a span of 12 bases. This CDR3 region has 11 residues. The chain's CDR3 is CASGSREGYTF. The CDR3 coding sequence is TGTGCCAGTGGCAGCCGAGAAGGCTACACCTTC.

The genes are TRBV2 and TRBJ1-4; a weak D match, TRBD1 (6 bases). V lost 6 bases, J lost 4 bases, and 15 bases lay in between. CDR1 SNHLY and CDR2 FYNNEI come from the germline V gene. CDR3 length: 15 residues. The CDR3 protein is CASRVRQVFNEKLFF. In nucleotides, the CDR3 is TGTGCCAGCAGGGTTAGACAGGTCTTTAATGAAAAACTGTTTTTT.

This sequence joins TRBV24-1 and TRBJ1-4; no clear D. The CDR3 contains 15 residues. Per germline, CDR1 KGHDR and CDR2 SFDVKD. With 2 bases removed from V and 4 bases from J, the gap between germline ends came to 10 bases. The CDR3: CATSDSGGINEKLFF. As DNA, the CDR3 is TGTGCCACCAGTGATTCAGGCGGGATTAATGAAAAACTGTTTTTT.

J is TRBJ2-3 and V is TRBV18; D is perhaps TRBD1 or TRBD2 (5 bases each). This CDR3 has 14 amino acids. V shed 0 bases and J shed 2 bases, with 6 bases lying between them. Per germline, CDR1 KGHSH and CDR2 LQKENI. The CDR3 reads CASSPPGVTDTQYF. DNA of the CDR3: TGTGCCAGCTCACCACCGGGGGTCACAGATACGCAGTATTTT.

This rearrangement joins TRBV4-1 to TRBJ1-1; no reliable D call. V was pared by 2 bases and J by 2 bases, with 9 bases between. This CDR3 has 14 residues. CDR1 and CDR2 from the germline V gene are MGHRA and YSYEKL. The CDR3 nucleotides read TGCGCCAGCAGCCAACCCGGCCAAAACACTGAAGCTTTCTTT. Translated, it gives CASSQPGQNTEAFF.

There are a few counts of this clone. The V call is TRBV3-1 (or the pseudogene TRBV3-2), the J call TRBJ1-1, with TRBD1 matching over 10 bases. Trimming removed 5 bases from V and 2 bases from J; junction bases left unmatched: 5. The CDR3 runs 15 residues. In germline, CDR1 is LGHDT, CDR2 YNNKEL (reference sequence). The CDR3 region is CASSGWDRGNTEAFF. CDR3 nucleotides: TGTGCCAGCAGCGGCTGGGACAGGGGTAACACTGAAGCTTTCTTT.

This clone was detected a few times. The genes are TRBV18 and TRBJ1-5, with D maybe TRBD1 (5 bases). Germline V gene data show CDR1 as KGHSH and CDR2 as LQKENI. The CDR3 is 13 residues long. Trimming took 3 bases from V and 4 from J, leaving 7 bases between them. Here the CDR3 reads CASSPDTNQPQHF. CDR3 coding DNA: TGTGCCAGCTCACCGGACACAAATCAGCCCCAGCATTTT.